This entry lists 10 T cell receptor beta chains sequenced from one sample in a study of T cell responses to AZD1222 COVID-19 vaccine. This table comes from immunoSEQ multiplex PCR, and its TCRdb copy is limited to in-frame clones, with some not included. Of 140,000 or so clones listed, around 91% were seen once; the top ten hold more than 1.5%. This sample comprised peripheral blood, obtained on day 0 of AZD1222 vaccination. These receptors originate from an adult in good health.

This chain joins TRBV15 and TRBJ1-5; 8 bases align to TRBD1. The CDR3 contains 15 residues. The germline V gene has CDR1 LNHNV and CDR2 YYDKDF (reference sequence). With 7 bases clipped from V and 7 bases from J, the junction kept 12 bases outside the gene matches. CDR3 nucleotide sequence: TGTGCCACCAAAATCGGACAGGGTGAAGGACAGCCCCAGCATTTT. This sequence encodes CATKIGQGEGQPQHF.

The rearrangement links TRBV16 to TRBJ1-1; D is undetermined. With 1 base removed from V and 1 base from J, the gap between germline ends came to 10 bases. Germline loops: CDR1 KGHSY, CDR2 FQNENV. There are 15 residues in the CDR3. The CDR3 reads CASSQLRRRNTEAFF. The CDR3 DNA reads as TGTGCCAGCAGCCAATTAAGAAGACGGAACACTGAAGCTTTCTTT.

The CDR3 nucleotides are TGTGCCAGCAGGGAGGACAGCTATGGCTACACCTTC. This gives the protein CASREDSYGYTF. The chain recombines TRBV2 with TRBJ1-2; the D gene is possibly TRBD1 (6 bases). Germline V gene lookup returns CDR1 SNHLY and CDR2 FYNNEI. The CDR3 is made up of 12 amino acids. V dropped 6 bases and J dropped 4 bases, with 9 bases sitting between them.

This CDR3 is CASSGPVRLAALSYEQYF. The CDR3 DNA reads TGTGCCAGCAGTGGGCCGGTACGACTAGCGGCCCTCTCCTACGAGCAGTACTTC. The chain couples TRBV2 to TRBJ2-7; 9 bases are a match to TRBD2. Germline V gene sequence: CDR1 SNHLY, CDR2 FYNNEI. This CDR3 contains 18 residues. V shed 4 bases and J 0 bases; nucleotides not matched to a gene: 13.

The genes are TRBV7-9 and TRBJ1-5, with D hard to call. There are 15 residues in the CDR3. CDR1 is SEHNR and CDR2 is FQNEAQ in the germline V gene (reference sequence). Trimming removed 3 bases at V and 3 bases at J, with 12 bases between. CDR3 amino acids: CASSFGSGINQPQHF. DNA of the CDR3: TGTGCCAGCAGCTTCGGCAGCGGAATCAATCAGCCCCAGCATTTT. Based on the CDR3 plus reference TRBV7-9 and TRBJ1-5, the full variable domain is DTGVSQNPRHKITKRGQNVTFRCDPISEHNRLYWYRQTLGQGPEFLTYFQNEAQLEKSRLLSDRFSAERPKGSFSTLEIQRTEQGDSAMYLCASSFGSGINQPQHFGDGTRLSIL.

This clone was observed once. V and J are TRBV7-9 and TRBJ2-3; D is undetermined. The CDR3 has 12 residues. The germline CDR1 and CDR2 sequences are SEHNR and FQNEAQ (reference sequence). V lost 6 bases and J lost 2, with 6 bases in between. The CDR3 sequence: CASRFITDTQYF. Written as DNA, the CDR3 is TGTGCCAGCAGGTTTATCACAGATACGCAGTATTTT.

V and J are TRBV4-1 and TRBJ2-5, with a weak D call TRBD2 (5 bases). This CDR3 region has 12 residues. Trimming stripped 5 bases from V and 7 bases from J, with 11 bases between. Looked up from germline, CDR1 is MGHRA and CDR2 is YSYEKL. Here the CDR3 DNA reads TGCGCCAGCAGCTTTAGTGAGGGGACCCAGTACTTC. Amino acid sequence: CASSFSEGTQYF.

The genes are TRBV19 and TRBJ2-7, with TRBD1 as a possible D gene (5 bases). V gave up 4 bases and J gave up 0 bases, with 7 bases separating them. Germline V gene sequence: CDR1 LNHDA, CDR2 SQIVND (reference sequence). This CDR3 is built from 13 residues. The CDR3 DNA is TGTGCCAGTAGTAACCAGGGCTCCTACGAGCAGTACTTC. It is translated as CASSNQGSYEQYF.

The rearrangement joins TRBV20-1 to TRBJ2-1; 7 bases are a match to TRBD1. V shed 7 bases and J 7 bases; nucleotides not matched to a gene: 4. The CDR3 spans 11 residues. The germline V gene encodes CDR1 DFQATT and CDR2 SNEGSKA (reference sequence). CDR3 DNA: TGCAGTGTTGACAGGGTGAATGAGCAGTTCTTC. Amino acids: CSVDRVNEQFF.

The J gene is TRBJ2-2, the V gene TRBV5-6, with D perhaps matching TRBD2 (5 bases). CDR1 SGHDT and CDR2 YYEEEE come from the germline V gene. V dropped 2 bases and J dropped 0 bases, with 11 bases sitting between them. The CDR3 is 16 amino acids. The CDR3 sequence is CASSFLGRTNTGELFF. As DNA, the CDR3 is TGTGCCAGCAGCTTCCTTGGGAGAACGAACACCGGGGAGCTGTTTTTT.